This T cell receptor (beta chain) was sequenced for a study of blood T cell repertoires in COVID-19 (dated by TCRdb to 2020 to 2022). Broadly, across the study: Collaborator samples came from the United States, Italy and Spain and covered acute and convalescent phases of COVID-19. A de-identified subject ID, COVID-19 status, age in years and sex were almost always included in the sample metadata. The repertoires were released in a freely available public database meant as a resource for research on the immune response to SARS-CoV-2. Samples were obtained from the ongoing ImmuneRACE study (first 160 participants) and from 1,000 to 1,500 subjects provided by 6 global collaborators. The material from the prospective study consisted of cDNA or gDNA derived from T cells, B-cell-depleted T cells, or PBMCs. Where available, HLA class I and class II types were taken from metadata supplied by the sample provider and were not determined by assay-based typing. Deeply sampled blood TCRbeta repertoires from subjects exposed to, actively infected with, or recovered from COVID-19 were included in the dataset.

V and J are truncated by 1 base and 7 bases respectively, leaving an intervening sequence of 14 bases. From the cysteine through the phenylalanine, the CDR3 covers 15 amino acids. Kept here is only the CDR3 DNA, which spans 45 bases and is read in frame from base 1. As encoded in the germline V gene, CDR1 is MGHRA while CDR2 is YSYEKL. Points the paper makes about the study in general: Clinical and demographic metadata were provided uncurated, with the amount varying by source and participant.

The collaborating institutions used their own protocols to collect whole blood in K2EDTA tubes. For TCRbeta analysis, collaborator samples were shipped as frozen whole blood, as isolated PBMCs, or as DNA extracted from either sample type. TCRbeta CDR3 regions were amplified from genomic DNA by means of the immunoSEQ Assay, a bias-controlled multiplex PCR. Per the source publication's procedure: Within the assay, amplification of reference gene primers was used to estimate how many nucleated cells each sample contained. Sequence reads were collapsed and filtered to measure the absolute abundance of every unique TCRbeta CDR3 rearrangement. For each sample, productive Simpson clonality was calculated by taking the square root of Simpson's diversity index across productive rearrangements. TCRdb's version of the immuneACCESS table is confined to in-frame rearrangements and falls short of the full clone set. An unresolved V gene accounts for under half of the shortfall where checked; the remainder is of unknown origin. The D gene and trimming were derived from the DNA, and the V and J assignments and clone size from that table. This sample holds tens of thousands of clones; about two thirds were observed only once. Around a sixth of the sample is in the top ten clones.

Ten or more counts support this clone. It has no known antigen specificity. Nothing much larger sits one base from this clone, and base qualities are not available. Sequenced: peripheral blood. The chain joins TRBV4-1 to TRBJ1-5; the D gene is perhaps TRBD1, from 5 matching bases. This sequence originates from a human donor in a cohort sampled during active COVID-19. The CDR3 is CASSQVIGEDQPQHF. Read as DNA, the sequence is TGCGCCAGCAGCCAAGTGATAGGGGAGGACCAGCCCCAGCATTTT.